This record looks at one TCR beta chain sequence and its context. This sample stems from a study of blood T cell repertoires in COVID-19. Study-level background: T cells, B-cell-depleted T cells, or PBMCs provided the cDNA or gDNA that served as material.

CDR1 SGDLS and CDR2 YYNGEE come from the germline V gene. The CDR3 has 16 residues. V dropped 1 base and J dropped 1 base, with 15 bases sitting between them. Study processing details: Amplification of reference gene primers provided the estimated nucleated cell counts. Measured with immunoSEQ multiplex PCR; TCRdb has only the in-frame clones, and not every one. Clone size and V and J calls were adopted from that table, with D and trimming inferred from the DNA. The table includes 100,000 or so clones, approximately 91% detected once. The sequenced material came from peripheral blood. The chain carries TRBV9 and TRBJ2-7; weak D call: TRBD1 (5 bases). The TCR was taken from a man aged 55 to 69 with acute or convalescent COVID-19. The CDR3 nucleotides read TGTGCCAGCAGCGTACACTCTTCAGGGCCATCCTACGAGCAGTACTTC. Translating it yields CASSVHSSGPSYEQYF.